This T cell receptor beta chain was obtained from a study of blood T cell repertoires in COVID-19. Overall study: The cDNA or gDNA used as material had been derived from T cells, B-cell-depleted T cells, or PBMCs.

CDR1 and CDR2 from the germline V gene are KGHSH and LQKENI. The CDR3 contains 13 residues. J was trimmed by 1 base and V by 8 bases; bases with no gene match: 2. TCRdb keeps only in-frame clones here, not all; method: immunoSEQ multiplex PCR. The sample has 70,000 to 100,000 clones, around 88% seen once. Material for sequencing was peripheral blood. This receptor was taken from a woman in her seventies with acute or convalescent COVID-19. The J gene is TRBJ1-3, the V gene TRBV18; 7 nucleotides line up with TRBD1. The CDR3 protein is CASTTGSGNTIYF. CDR3 nucleotides: TGTGCCAGCACGACAGGGTCTGGAAACACCATATATTTT.